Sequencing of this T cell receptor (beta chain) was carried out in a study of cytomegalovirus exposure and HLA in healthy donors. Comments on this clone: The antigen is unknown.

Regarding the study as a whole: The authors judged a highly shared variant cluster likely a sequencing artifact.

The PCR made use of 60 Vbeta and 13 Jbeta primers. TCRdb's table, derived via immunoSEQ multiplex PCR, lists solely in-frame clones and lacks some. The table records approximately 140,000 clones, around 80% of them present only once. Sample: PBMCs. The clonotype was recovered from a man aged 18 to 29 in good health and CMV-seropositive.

The CDR3 coding sequence is TGCGCCAGCAGCTTAGGGACAGGGGGTAGAGAGACCCAGTACTTC. This translates into CASSLGTGGRETQYF. The chain joins TRBV5-1 to TRBJ2-5, with 11 bases aligning to TRBD1. Germline trimming cut 2 bases from V and 4 bases from J; bases unmatched to any gene: 4. CDR1 and CDR2 (germline): SGHRS, YFSETQ. The CDR3 loop spans 15 amino acids.